Listed below are T cell receptor beta chains from one sample, sequenced in a study of blood T cell repertoires in COVID-19. Generated by immunoSEQ multiplex PCR, the TCRdb table keeps only in-frame clones and is missing some. The table shows around 84,000 clones, with roughly 77% occurring only once. Sequenced input: peripheral blood. The receptor set was obtained from a man aged 45-60 years with active or convalescent COVID-19. Each CDR3 is given with its conserved first and last residue. Each record gives: clone size, J gene, D gene, CDR3 length, V gene, CDR3 protein, CDR3 DNA. A D gene is named only where the DNA matches it firmly. The listing skips clone size in some rows; elsewhere it reads once, few, many or a size class.

clone size: few
J gene: TRBJ2-2
D gene: TRBD2
CDR3 length: 16
V gene: TRBV5-1
CDR3 protein: CASSPTSGGAPGELFF
CDR3 DNA: TGCGCCAGCAGCCCGACTAGCGGGGGGGCCCCCGGGGAGCTGTTTTTT

clone size: -
J gene: TRBJ2-3
D gene: TRBD1
CDR3 length: 19
V gene: TRBV5-5
CDR3 protein: CASSLGRRNTGGLTDTQYF
CDR3 DNA: TGTGCCAGCAGCTTGGGACGCCGTAATACAGGGGGCCTCACAGATACGCAGTATTTT

clone size: -
J gene: TRBJ2-2
D gene: -
CDR3 length: 14
V gene: TRBV6-5
CDR3 protein: CASRSGQNTGELFF
CDR3 DNA: TGTGCCAGCAGATCGGGACAGAACACCGGGGAGCTGTTTTTT

clone size: -
J gene: TRBJ1-1
D gene: -
CDR3 length: 15
V gene: TRBV5-5
CDR3 protein: CASSLFFLGDTEAFF
CDR3 DNA: TGTGCCAGCAGCTTGTTTTTCCTCGGGGACACTGAAGCTTTCTTT

clone size: -
J gene: TRBJ1-4
D gene: -
CDR3 length: 14
V gene: TRBV10-1
CDR3 protein: CASVDLDGNEKLFF
CDR3 DNA: TGCGCCAGCGTCGATCTAGACGGTAATGAAAAACTGTTTTTT

clone size: -
J gene: TRBJ2-3
D gene: TRBD1
CDR3 length: 14
V gene: TRBV7-3
CDR3 protein: CASSSGQATDTQYF
CDR3 DNA: TGTGCCAGCAGCTCCGGACAGGCCACAGATACGCAGTATTTT

clone size: -
J gene: TRBJ1-2
D gene: -
CDR3 length: 16
V gene: TRBV7-2
CDR3 protein: CASSLAFDRTLGGYTF
CDR3 DNA: TGTGCCAGCAGCTTAGCATTCGACAGGACCCTCGGTGGCTACACCTTC

clone size: few
J gene: TRBJ1-1
D gene: TRBD1
CDR3 length: 12
V gene: TRBV7-2
CDR3 protein: CASSFQGAEAFF
CDR3 DNA: TGTGCCAGCAGCTTCCAGGGGGCTGAAGCTTTCTTT

clone size: few
J gene: TRBJ2-7
D gene: -
CDR3 length: 14
V gene: TRBV29-1
CDR3 protein: CSVGMSTQAYEQYF
CDR3 DNA: TGCAGCGTTGGGATGTCCACTCAGGCCTACGAGCAGTACTTC

clone size: -
J gene: TRBJ2-7
D gene: -
CDR3 length: 13
V gene: TRBV15
CDR3 protein: CATSRDRDYEQYF
CDR3 DNA: TGTGCCACCAGCAGAGACAGGGACTACGAGCAGTACTTC

clone size: -
J gene: TRBJ1-5
D gene: -
CDR3 length: 15
V gene: TRBV4-1
CDR3 protein: CASSQDGQGGQPQHF
CDR3 DNA: TGCGCCAGCAGCCAAGATGGGCAGGGTGGTCAGCCCCAGCATTTT

clone size: -
J gene: TRBJ1-2
D gene: -
CDR3 length: 15
V gene: TRBV4-1
CDR3 protein: CASSQDLGPGYGYTF
CDR3 DNA: TGCGCCAGCAGCCAAGATCTAGGGCCAGGGTATGGCTACACCTTC

clone size: few
J gene: TRBJ2-2
D gene: -
CDR3 length: 16
V gene: TRBV19
CDR3 protein: CASTPLGGRGTGELFF
CDR3 DNA: TGTGCCAGTACCCCTTTGGGGGGGCGCGGCACCGGGGAGCTGTTTTTT

clone size: -
J gene: TRBJ2-7
D gene: TRBD1
CDR3 length: 14
V gene: TRBV10-3
CDR3 protein: CAISESGTGYEQYF
CDR3 DNA: TGTGCCATCAGTGAGTCGGGGACAGGGTACGAGCAGTACTTC

clone size: -
J gene: TRBJ2-7
D gene: -
CDR3 length: 14
V gene: TRBV9
CDR3 protein: CASNQVGGSHEQYF
CDR3 DNA: TGTGCCAGCAACCAGGTTGGAGGGAGCCACGAGCAGTACTTC

clone size: -
J gene: TRBJ1-2
D gene: -
CDR3 length: 15
V gene: TRBV27
CDR3 protein: CASSLGPQGNYGYTF
CDR3 DNA: TGTGCCAGCAGTTTGGGGCCTCAGGGGAACTATGGCTACACCTTC

clone size: -
J gene: TRBJ1-1
D gene: TRBD1
CDR3 length: 13
V gene: TRBV6-1
CDR3 protein: CASSERDRRQAFF
CDR3 DNA: TGTGCCAGCAGTGAACGGGACAGGAGGCAAGCTTTCTTT

clone size: -
J gene: TRBJ2-3
D gene: TRBD2
CDR3 length: 14
V gene: TRBV3-1/TRBV3-2
CDR3 protein: CASSLSGGEDTQYF
CDR3 DNA: TGTGCCAGCAGCCTGAGCGGGGGGGAAGATACGCAGTATTTT

clone size: once
J gene: TRBJ2-6
D gene: -
CDR3 length: 15
V gene: TRBV3-1/TRBV3-2
CDR3 protein: CASSQGPSGANVLTF
CDR3 DNA: TGTGCCAGCAGTCAGGGGCCCTCTGGGGCCAACGTCCTGACTTTC

clone size: -
J gene: TRBJ2-2
D gene: -
CDR3 length: 13
V gene: TRBV2
CDR3 protein: CASGGDVIGELFF
CDR3 DNA: TGTGCCAGCGGGGGCGACGTGATCGGGGAGCTGTTTTTT

clone size: -
J gene: TRBJ2-7
D gene: TRBD2
CDR3 length: 18
V gene: TRBV4-3
CDR3 protein: CASSQDWRGGLRSYEQYF
CDR3 DNA: TGCGCCAGCAGCCAAGATTGGCGGGGGGGCCTTAGGTCCTACGAGCAGTACTTC

clone size: once
J gene: TRBJ2-5
D gene: TRBD2
CDR3 length: 15
V gene: TRBV7-3
CDR3 protein: CASSPGLGRGETQYF
CDR3 DNA: TGTGCCAGCAGCCCGGGACTAGGGCGGGGGGAGACCCAGTACTTC

clone size: -
J gene: TRBJ2-5
D gene: -
CDR3 length: 13
V gene: TRBV11-2
CDR3 protein: CAGGGGAQETQYF
CDR3 DNA: TGTGCCGGGGGGGGCGGGGCCCAAGAGACCCAGTACTTC

clone size: -
J gene: TRBJ2-4
D gene: TRBD2
CDR3 length: 16
V gene: TRBV4-2
CDR3 protein: CASSQGVRGGENIQYF
CDR3 DNA: TGTGCCAGCAGCCAAGGGGTTAGGGGAGGGGAAAACATTCAGTACTTC

clone size: -
J gene: TRBJ2-3
D gene: -
CDR3 length: 12
V gene: TRBV28
CDR3 protein: CASSFGLAKQYF
CDR3 DNA: TGTGCCAGCAGTTTTGGGCTAGCCAAGCAGTATTTT

clone size: -
J gene: TRBJ2-1
D gene: TRBD2
CDR3 length: 13
V gene: TRBV5-1
CDR3 protein: CASSWTSGNEQFF
CDR3 DNA: TGCGCCAGCAGCTGGACTAGCGGCAATGAGCAGTTCTTC

clone size: -
J gene: TRBJ2-3
D gene: -
CDR3 length: 14
V gene: TRBV5-4
CDR3 protein: CASSLNQYTDTQYF
CDR3 DNA: TGTGCCAGCAGCTTAAATCAGTACACAGATACGCAGTATTTT

clone size: -
J gene: TRBJ2-2
D gene: -
CDR3 length: 13
V gene: TRBV19
CDR3 protein: CASWFPDTGELFF
CDR3 DNA: TGTGCCAGTTGGTTCCCGGACACCGGGGAGCTGTTTTTT

clone size: -
J gene: TRBJ2-1
D gene: TRBD2
CDR3 length: 17
V gene: TRBV9
CDR3 protein: CASSVVSWTSSYNEQFF
CDR3 DNA: TGTGCCAGCAGCGTAGTTTCGTGGACTAGCAGCTACAATGAGCAGTTCTTC

clone size: -
J gene: TRBJ2-2
D gene: -
CDR3 length: 15
V gene: TRBV6-5
CDR3 protein: CASSPPTPNTGELFF
CDR3 DNA: TGTGCCAGCAGCCCGCCAACACCGAACACCGGGGAGCTGTTTTTT

clone size: -
J gene: TRBJ2-2
D gene: TRBD1
CDR3 length: 13
V gene: TRBV2
CDR3 protein: CASGQENTGELFF
CDR3 DNA: TGTGCTTCGGGACAGGAGAACACCGGGGAGCTGTTTTTT